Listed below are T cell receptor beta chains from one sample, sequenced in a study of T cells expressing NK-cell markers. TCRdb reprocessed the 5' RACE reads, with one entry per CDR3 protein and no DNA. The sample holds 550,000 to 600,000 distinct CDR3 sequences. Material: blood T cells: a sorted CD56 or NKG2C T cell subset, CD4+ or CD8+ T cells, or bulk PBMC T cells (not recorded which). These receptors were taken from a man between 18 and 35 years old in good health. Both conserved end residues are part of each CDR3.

CASTKLGGRSTGELFF,TRBV4-1,TRBJ2-2
CASSPNAREKLFF,TRBV11-2,TRBJ1-4
CASRGQGVAYEQYF,TRBV6-1,TRBJ2-7
CATSRGLAGANVLTF,TRBV15,TRBJ2-6
CASSFDQGSGANVLTF,TRBV7-9,TRBJ2-6
CASSNPLQGYGYTF,TRBV12-3/TRBV12-4,TRBJ1-2
CASSGQGLNTEAFF,TRBV6-1,TRBJ1-1
CASSPDSDNQPQHF,TRBV12-3/TRBV12-4,TRBJ1-5
CSARGGEKNTEAFF,TRBV20-1,TRBJ1-1
CASSPTGTGGYGYTF,TRBV5-1,TRBJ1-2
CASSPYLERYDF,TRBV7-9,TRBJ2-7
CSATRPSPPLHF,TRBV20-1,TRBJ1-6
CSALRLASIYEQYF,TRBV20-1,TRBJ2-7
CSARDGQGKNIQYF,TRBV20-1,TRBJ2-4
CASSLGARPQHF,TRBV12-3/TRBV12-4,TRBJ1-5
CASTTLAGRTVF,TRBV7-2,TRBJ2-1
CSVRLAGSYEQYF,TRBV29-1,TRBJ2-7
CACRDSGANVLTF,TRBV30,TRBJ2-6
CASSLYGTQETQYF,TRBV27,TRBJ2-5
CASSPRPNYGYTF,TRBV12-3/TRBV12-4,TRBJ1-2
CASSWGGTSGNDEQFF,TRBV5-1,TRBJ2-1
CASSLISGRAHSYNEQFF,TRBV12-3/TRBV12-4,TRBJ2-1
CASSENFLAGGITDTQYF,TRBV10-2,TRBJ2-3
CASSSRDFGTDTQYF,TRBV7-9,TRBJ2-3